This T cell receptor (beta chain) was captured in a study of early T cells in non-severe SARS-CoV-2 infection. This clonotype appeared many times. In the library, individual cDNA molecules carried attached unique molecular identifiers. MiXCR was run by TCRdb on the 5' RACE reads, yielding one entry per CDR3 protein. The sample includes roughly 100,000 distinct CDR3 sequences, under 15% of them seen just once. The germline V gene encodes CDR1 DFQATT and CDR2 SNEGSKA (reference sequence). The CDR3 has 10 residues. After removal of 3 bases from V and 13 bases from J, the junction contained 2 bases not matched to a gene.

This receptor was identified in an adult who was a healthcare worker with PCR-confirmed SARS-CoV-2 infection or an uninfected control (not recorded which). Input material: whole blood. The rearrangement joins TRBV20-1 to TRBJ2-1; 8 positions agree with TRBD2. The CDR3 coding sequence is TGCAGTGCTAGCGGGGGGGCCCAGTTCTTC. This translates into CSASGGAQFF.